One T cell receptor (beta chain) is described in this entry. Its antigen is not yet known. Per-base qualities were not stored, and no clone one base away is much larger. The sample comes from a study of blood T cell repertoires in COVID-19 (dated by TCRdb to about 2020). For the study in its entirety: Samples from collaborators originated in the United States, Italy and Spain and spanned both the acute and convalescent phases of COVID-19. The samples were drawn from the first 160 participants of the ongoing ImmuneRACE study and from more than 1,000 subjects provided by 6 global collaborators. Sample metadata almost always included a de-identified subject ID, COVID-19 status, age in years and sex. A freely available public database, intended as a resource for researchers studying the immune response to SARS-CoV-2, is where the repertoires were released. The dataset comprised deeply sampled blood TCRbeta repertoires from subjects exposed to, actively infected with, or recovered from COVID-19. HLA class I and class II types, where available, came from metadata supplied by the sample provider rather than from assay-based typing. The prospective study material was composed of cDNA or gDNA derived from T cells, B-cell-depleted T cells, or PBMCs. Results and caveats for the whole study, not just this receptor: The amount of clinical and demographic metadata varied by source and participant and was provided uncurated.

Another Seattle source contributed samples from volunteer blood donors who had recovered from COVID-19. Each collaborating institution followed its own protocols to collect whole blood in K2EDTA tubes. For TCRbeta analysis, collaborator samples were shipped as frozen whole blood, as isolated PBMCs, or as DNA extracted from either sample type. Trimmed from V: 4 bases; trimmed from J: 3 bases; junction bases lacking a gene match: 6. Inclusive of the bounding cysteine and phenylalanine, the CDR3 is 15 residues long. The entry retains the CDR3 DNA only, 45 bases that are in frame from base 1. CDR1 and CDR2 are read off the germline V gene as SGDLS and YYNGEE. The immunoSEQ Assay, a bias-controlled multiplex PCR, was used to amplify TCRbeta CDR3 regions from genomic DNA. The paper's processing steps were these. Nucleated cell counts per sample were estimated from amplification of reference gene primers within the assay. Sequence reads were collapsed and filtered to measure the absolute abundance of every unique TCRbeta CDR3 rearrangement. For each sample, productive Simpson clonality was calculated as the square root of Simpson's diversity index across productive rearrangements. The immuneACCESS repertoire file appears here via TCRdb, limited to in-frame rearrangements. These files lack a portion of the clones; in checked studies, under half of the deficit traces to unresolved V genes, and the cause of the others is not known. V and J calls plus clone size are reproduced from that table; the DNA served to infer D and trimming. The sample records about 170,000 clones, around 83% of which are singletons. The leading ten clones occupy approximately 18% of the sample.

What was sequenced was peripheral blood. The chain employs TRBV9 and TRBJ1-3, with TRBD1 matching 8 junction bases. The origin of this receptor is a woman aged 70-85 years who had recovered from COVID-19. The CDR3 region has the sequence CASSPQGAGGNTIYF. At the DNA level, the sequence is TGTGCCAGCAGCCCGCAGGGGGCGGGTGGAAACACCATATATTTT.